The 8 T cell receptor beta chains given below trace back to one sample, sequenced in a study of blood T cell repertoires in COVID-19. Data came from immunoSEQ multiplex PCR; TCRdb stores just in-frame clones and leaves some out. The sample carries around 130,000 clones, about 80% recorded once. Material for sequencing was peripheral blood. Every receptor here comes from a man in his 60s with active or convalescent COVID-19.

This rearrangement joins TRBV5-1 to TRBJ2-1, with 7 positions matching TRBD2. This CDR3 is built from 15 residues. Germline V lookup: CDR1 SGHRS, CDR2 YFSETQ. The ends lost 4 bases at V and 5 bases at J; junction bases unmatched: 9. DNA of the CDR3: TGCGCCAGCAGCAGGGGCGGGAGCGGAAACAATGAGCAGTTCTTC. Protein: CASSRGGSGNNEQFF.

This chain connects TRBV7-3 to TRBJ2-7; 8 bases agree with TRBD1. V trimming: 5 bases; J trimming: 5 bases; junction bases outside the gene matches: 5. The CDR3 totals 13 residues. Germline CDR1 reads SGHTA; CDR2 reads FQGTGA. CDR3 sequence reads: CASSPGQGHEQYF. The CDR3 nucleotides are TGTGCCAGCAGCCCCGGACAGGGACACGAGCAGTACTTC.

The gene calls are TRBV29-1 and TRBJ2-1; tentatively, D is TRBD2 (6 bases). V gave up 0 bases and J gave up 1 base, with 10 bases separating them. Germline V lookup: CDR1 SQVTM, CDR2 ANQGSEA. This CDR3 is built from 15 residues. Here the CDR3 DNA reads TGCAGCGTTGAAGACGGAGGGCCATCCTACAATGAGCAGTTCTTC. It specifies CSVEDGGPSYNEQFF.

This chain joins TRBV6-2 or TRBV6-3 and TRBJ2-5, with a tentative D call TRBD1 (5 bases). This CDR3 is 13 amino acids long. CDR1 is MNHEY, CDR2 SVGEGT, per germline. Trimming pared 6 bases from V and 1 base from J, leaving 9 bases between. CDR3 in amino acids: CASSLDSQETQYF. CDR3 in DNA: TGTGCCAGCAGCCTCGACAGCCAAGAGACCCAGTACTTC.

The chain employs TRBV4-3 and TRBJ2-7; weak D call: TRBD1 (6 bases). V gave up 3 bases and J gave up 6 bases, with 15 bases separating them. CDR3 length equals 14 residues. Germline CDR1 and CDR2: LGHNA and YSLEER. CDR3 coding DNA: TGCGCCAGCAGCCAGCCAGGACAGCTGGGCGAGCAGTACTTC. It yields the protein CASSQPGQLGEQYF.

This chain uses TRBV7-9 with TRBJ2-2; TRBD2 matches at 10 bases. The V and J ends lost 4 bases and 1 base, in that order; junction bases with no gene match: 0. Germline CDR1 is SEHNR and CDR2 is FQNEAQ (reference sequence). CDR3 length: 15 residues. The CDR3 bases are TGTGCCAGCAGCTCTAGCGGGAGGAACACCGGGGAGCTGTTTTTT. Its protein is CASSSSGRNTGELFF.

The CDR3 coding sequence is TGTGCCAGCAGTTACACCCGGTTCCCGAAGTATGGTACGCAGTATTTT. Translated: CASSYTRFPKYGTQYF. The genes are TRBV6-5 and TRBJ2-3; D is unclear. V lost 2 bases and J lost 8, with 20 bases in between. This CDR3 is 16 amino acids long. Germline lookup yields CDR1 MNHEY and CDR2 SVGAGI.

The chain couples TRBV7-3 to TRBJ2-3; D not resolved. Trimming pared 1 base from V and 4 bases from J, leaving 9 bases between. This CDR3 has 14 amino acids. Germline CDR1 SGHTA, CDR2 FQGTGA. The CDR3 sequence is CASSLKVGADTQYF. In DNA form, the CDR3 reads TGTGCCAGCAGCTTAAAAGTGGGCGCAGATACGCAGTATTTT. The full variable domain, in which reference TRBV7-3 and TRBJ2-3 provide the parts outside the CDR3, is GAGVSQTPSNKVTEKGKYVELRCDPISGHTALYWYRQSLGQGPEFLIYFQGTGAADDSGLPNDRFFAVRPEGSVSTLKIQRTERGDSAVYLCASSLKVGADTQYFGPGTRLTVL.